This T cell receptor beta chain was observed in a study of tumor-infiltrating lymphocytes in primary liver carcinoma. As for the study in general: T1-T3 N0M0 was the stage of the tumors, which were roughly 4 to 10 cm across.

General study findings and limits: Reduced overlap was seen in tumor-adjacent and tumor-blood pairs versus tumor region pairs.

Germline V gene lookup returns CDR1 MDHEN and CDR2 SYDVKM. This CDR3 is 18 amino acids long. J gave up 0 bases and V 5 bases, and 14 bases lay outside the gene matches. The template, about 550 ng total RNA, yielded TCR beta cDNA made with a constant-region primer. Modified slightly, ARM-PCR produced TCR beta libraries over three nested multiplex PCR rounds. Rounds one and two of PCR, each of 10 cycles, were primed with TRBV1-TRBV30 forward primers and a C-beta reverse primer. TCRdb fed the multiplex PCR reads into MiXCR, producing one record per CDR3 protein. The sample has fewer than 85,000 distinct CDR3 sequences, 65% to 75% seen once. Co-extracted RNA and DNA came from approximately 20-30 mg of unsorted bulk tissue. Patients had primary liver carcinoma treated by surgical resection. As to this clonotype: Its antigen is as yet unknown. Without the conserved terminal phenylalanine or tryptophan, this CDR3 likely stems from a read error.

The clonotype originates from a man aged 40-49 years with primary liver carcinoma and hepatitis B virus infection. The chain uses TRBV28 and TRBJ2-3; 7 bases align to TRBD2. The sample consisted of tumor-adjacent normal liver tissue. CDR3 nucleotides: TGTGCCAGCAGTGGACTAGTGGGAACATTCTCTAGCACAGATACGCAGTATATT. It codes for CASSGLVGTFSSTDTQYI.